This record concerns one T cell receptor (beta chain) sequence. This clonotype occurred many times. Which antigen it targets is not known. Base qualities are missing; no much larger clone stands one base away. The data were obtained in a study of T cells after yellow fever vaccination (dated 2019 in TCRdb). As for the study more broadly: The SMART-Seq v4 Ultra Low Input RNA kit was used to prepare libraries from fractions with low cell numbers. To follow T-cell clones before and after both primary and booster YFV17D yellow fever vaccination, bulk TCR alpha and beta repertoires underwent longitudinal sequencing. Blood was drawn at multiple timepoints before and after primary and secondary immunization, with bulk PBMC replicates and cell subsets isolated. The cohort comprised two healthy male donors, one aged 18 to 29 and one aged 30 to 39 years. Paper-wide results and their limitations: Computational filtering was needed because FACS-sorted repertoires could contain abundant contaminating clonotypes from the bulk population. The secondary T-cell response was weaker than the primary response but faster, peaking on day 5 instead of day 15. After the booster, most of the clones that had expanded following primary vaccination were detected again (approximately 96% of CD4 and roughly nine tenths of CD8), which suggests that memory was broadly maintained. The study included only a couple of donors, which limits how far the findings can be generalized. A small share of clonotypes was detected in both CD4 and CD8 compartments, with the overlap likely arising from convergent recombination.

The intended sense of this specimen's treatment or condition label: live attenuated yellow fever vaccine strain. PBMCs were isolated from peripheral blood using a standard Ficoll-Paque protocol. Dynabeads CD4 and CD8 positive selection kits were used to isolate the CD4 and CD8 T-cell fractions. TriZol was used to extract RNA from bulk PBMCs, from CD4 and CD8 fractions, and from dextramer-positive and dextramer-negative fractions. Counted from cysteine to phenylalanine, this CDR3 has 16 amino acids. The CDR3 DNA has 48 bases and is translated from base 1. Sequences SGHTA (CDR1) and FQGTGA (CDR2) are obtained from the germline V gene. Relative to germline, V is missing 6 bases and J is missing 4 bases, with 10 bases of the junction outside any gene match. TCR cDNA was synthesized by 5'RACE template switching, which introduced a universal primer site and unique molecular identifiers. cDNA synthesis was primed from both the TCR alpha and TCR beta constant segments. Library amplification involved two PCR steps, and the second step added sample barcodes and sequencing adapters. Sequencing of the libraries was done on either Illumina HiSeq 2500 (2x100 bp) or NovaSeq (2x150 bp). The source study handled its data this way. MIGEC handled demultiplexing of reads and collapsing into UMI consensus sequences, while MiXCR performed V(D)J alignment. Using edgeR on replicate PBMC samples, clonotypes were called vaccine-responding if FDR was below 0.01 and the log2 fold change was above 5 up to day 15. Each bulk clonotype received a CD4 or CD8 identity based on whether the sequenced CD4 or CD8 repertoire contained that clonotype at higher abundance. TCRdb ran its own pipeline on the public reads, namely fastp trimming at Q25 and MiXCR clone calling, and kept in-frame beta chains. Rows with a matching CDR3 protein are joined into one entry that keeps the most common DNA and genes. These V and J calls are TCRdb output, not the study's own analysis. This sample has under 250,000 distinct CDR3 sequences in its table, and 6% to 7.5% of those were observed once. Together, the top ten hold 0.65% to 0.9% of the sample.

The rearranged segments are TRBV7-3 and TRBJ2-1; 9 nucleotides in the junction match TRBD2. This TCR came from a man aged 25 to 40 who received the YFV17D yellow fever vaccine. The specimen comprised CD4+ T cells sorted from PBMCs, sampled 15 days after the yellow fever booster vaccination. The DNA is TGTGCCAGCAGTAAAGGGGCGGGAGGGTTGTACAATGAGCAGTTCTTC. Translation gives CASSKGAGGLYNEQFF.